The clone carrying this T cell receptor beta chain has ten or more counts. The antigen is unknown. The data belong to a study of identical twins. Using its own MiXCR run on the 5' RACE reads, TCRdb lists one record per CDR3 protein. The sample includes fewer than 250,000 distinct CDR3 sequences, roughly 7% seen only once; the top ten take 3% to 4.5%. Regarding the study as a whole: These conclusions were based on statistical analysis (cross-sectional, not following the same donors).

Donors were all healthy Caucasians. The CDR3 loop spans 13 amino acids. V shed 1 base and J shed 7 bases, with 7 bases lying between them. The data also belong to a second study, concerning yellow fever vaccine responses in identical twins.

The rearrangement joins TRBV12-3 or TRBV12-4 to TRBJ2-2, with unresolved D. The sequence came from a woman under 30 in good health. The sample comprised memory (CD45RO+) T cells sorted from blood. The CDR3 spells CASSLVGFGELFF. Written as DNA, the CDR3 is TGTGCCAGCAGTTTAGTAGGGTTCGGGGAGCTGTTTTTT.